This T cell receptor (beta chain) originates from a study of spatial heterogeneity in lung cancer. Study conclusions and caveats: Ubiquitous expanded tumor TCRs surfaced in blood more at resection than they did at follow-up.

The time point: sample taken at primary tumor resection. Unsorted samples of tumor, nontumor lung or frozen PBMC had their whole RNA sequenced. Donors were under 90 untreated early-stage non-small cell lung cancer patients. This CDR3 is built from 17 residues. Trimming at V came to 1 base and at J to 0 bases, leaving 3 bases not matched to a gene. The germline V gene has CDR1 SGHRS and CDR2 YFSETQ. This clonotype was seen repeatedly, ten times or more. Its antigen is currently unknown. A unique molecular identifier was attached to every TCR cDNA molecule. TCRdb reprocessed the 5' RACE reads with MiXCR, giving one entry per CDR3 protein. The table records tens of thousands of distinct CDR3 sequences, roughly 8.7% of them present only once.

The sample was PBMCs, taken at surgery. The chain employs TRBV5-1 and TRBJ2-2; 10 bases are shared with TRBD2. This TCR derives from a male donor with early-stage non-small cell lung cancer. CDR3 region: CASSLFSGRTNTGELFF. The CDR3 nucleotides are TGCGCCAGCAGCTTGTTTAGCGGGAGGACGAACACCGGGGAGCTGTTTTTT.